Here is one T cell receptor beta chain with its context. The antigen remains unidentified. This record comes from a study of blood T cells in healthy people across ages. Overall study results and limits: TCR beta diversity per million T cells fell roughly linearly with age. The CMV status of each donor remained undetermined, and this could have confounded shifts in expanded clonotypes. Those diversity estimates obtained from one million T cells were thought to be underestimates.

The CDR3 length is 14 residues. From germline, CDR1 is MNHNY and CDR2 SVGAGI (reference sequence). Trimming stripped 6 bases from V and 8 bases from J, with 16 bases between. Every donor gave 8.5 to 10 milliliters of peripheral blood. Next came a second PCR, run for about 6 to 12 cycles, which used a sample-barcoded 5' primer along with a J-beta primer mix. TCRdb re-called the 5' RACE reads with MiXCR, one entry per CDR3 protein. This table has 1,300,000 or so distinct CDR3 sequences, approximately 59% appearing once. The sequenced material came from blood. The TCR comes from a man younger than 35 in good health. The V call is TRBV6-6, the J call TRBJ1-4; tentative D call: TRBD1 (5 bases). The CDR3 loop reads CASRRTTSGEKLFF. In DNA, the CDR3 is TGTGCCAGCAGGAGGACAACATCAGGAGAAAAACTGTTTTTT.